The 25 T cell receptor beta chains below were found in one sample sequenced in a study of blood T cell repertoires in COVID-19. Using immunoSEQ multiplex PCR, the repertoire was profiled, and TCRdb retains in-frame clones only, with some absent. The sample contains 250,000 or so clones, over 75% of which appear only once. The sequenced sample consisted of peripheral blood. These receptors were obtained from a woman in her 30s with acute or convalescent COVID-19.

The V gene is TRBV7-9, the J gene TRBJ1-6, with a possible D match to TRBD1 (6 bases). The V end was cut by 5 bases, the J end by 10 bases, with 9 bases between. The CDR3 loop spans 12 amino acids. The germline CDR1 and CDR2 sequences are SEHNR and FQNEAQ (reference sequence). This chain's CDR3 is CASSRDISPLHF. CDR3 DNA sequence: TGTGCCAGCAGCCGGGACATCTCACCCCTCCACTTT.

The CDR3 nucleotides read TGTGCCAGCAGCCAATCCGGGTTTGACTCTGGAAACACCATATATTTT. Translating gives CASSQSGFDSGNTIYF. The V and J genes are TRBV4-2 and TRBJ1-3; D is undetermined. Germline assignment: CDR1 LGHNA and CDR2 YNFKEQ. Trimming shortened V by 2 bases and J by 0 bases, and 11 bases separated the two germline ends. This CDR3 is 16 amino acids long.

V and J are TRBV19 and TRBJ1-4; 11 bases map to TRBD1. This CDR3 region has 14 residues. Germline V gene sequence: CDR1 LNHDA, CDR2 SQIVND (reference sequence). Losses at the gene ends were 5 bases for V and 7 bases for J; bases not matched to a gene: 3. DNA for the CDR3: TGTGCCAGTAGTTCGGGACAGGGGGGTGAAAAACTGTTTTTT. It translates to CASSSGQGGEKLFF.

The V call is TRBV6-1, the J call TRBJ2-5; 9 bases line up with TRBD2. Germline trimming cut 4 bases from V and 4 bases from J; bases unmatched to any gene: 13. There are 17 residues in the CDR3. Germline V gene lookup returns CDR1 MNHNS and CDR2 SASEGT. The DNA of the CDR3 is TGTGCCAGCAGTGCTGTAAGGGGCGGGAGGGCTGCAGAGACCCAGTACTTC. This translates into CASSAVRGGRAAETQYF.

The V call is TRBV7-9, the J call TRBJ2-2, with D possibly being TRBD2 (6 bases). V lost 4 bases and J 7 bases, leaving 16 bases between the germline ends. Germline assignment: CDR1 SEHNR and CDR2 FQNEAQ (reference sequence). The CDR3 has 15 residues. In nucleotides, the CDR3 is TGTGCCAGCAGCTGGAGGGGAGCGGTCAGCGGGGAGCTGTTTTTT. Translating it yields CASSWRGAVSGELFF.

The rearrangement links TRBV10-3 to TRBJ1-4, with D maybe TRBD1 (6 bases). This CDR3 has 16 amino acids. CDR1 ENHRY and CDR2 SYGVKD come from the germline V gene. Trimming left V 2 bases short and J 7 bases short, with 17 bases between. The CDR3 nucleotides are TGTGCCATCAGTGAGCTCTTGACAGGAGGATTTGAAAAACTGTTTTTT. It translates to CAISELLTGGFEKLFF.

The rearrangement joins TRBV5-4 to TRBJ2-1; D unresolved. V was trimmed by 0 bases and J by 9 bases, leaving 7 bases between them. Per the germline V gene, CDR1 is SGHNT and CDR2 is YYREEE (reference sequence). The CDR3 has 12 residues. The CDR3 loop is CASSLDLSEQFF. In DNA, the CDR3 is TGTGCCAGCAGCTTGGATCTGAGTGAGCAGTTCTTC.

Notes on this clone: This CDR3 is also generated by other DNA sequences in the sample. CDR3 in DNA: TGTGCCTGGAGTGTGATGGGGAGGGAGACCCAGTACTTC. It translates to CAWSVMGRETQYF. The rearrangement joins TRBV30 to TRBJ2-5; TRBD2 might be the D (6 bases). The CDR3 spans 13 residues. The germline V gene has CDR1 GTSNPN and CDR2 SVGIG (reference sequence). The V end lost 0 bases, the J end lost 5 bases, and 10 bases lay between the germline ends.

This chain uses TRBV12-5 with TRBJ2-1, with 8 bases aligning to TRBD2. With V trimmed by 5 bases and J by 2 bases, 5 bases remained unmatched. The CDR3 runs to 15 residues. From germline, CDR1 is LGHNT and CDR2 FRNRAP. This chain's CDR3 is CASGLSGLAYNEQFF. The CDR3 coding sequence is TGTGCTAGTGGTCTTTCGGGACTAGCCTACAATGAGCAGTTCTTC.

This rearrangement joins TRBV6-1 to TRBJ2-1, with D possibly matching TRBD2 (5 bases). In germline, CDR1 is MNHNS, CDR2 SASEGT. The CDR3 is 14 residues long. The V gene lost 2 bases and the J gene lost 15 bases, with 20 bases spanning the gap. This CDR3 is CASSEIPRSGELFF. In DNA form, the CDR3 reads TGTGCCAGCAGTGAAATCCCCAGGAGCGGAGAACTGTTCTTC.

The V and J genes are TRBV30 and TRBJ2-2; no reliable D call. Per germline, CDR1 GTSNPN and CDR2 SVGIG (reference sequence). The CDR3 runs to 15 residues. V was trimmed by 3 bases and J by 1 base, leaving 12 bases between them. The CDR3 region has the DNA TGTGCCTGGAGCGTACCCCCGGGGAACACCGGGGAGCTGTTTTTT. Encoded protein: CAWSVPPGNTGELFF.

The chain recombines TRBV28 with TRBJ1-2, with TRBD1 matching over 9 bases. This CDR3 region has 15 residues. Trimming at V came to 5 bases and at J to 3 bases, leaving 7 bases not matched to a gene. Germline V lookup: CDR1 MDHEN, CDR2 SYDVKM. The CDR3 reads CASSPQDRGYYGYTF. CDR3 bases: TGTGCCAGCAGTCCCCAGGACAGGGGATACTATGGCTACACCTTC.

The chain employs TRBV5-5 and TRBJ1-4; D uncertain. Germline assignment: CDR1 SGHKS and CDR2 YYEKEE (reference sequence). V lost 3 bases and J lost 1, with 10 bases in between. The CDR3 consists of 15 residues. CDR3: CASSSFSGTNEKLFF. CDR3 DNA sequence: TGTGCCAGCAGCTCGTTTTCCGGAACTAATGAAAAACTGTTTTTT.

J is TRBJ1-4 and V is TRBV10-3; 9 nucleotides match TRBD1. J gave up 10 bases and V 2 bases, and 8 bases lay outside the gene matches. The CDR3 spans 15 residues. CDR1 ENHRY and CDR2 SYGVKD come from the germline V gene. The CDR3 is CAISETQGALAKLFF. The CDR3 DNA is TGTGCCATCAGTGAGACACAGGGGGCGCTGGCAAAACTGTTTTTT.

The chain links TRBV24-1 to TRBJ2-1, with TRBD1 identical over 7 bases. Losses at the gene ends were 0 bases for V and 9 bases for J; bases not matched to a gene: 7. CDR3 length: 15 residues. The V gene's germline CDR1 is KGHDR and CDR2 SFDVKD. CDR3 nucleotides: TGTGCCACCAGTGATTTGCCTGGACAGGCCAGTGAGCAGTTCTTC. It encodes CATSDLPGQASEQFF.

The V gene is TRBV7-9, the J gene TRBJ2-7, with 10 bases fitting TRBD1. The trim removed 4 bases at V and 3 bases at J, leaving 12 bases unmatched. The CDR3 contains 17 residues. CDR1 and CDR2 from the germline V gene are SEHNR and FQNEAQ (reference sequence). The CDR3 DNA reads TGTGCCAGCAGCTCATCGACAGGGGGCCTTCAAGTCTACGAGCAGTACTTC. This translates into CASSSSTGGLQVYEQYF.

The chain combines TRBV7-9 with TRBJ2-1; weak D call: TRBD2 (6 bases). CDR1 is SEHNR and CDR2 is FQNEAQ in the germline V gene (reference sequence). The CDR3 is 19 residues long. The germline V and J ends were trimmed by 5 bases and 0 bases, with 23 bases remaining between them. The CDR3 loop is CASSHPKGGLSSSYNEQFF. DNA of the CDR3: TGTGCCAGCAGCCACCCCAAGGGAGGTCTATCCAGCTCCTACAATGAGCAGTTCTTC.

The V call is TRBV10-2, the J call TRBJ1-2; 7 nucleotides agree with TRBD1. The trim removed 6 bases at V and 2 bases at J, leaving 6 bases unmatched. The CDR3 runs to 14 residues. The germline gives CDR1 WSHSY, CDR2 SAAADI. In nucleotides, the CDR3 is TGCGCCAGCAGGAGCCAGACAGGGAACTATGGCTACACCTTC. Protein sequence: CASRSQTGNYGYTF.

The CDR3 nucleotides read TGTGCCACCAGTGATTGGCGGGACACCGGGGAGCTGTTTTTT. Protein: CATSDWRDTGELFF. V gene TRBV24-1 combines with J gene TRBJ2-2, with D perhaps matching TRBD2 (5 bases). With 2 bases removed from V and 3 bases from J, the gap between germline ends came to 6 bases. The germline V gene encodes CDR1 KGHDR and CDR2 SFDVKD. The CDR3 covers 14 residues.

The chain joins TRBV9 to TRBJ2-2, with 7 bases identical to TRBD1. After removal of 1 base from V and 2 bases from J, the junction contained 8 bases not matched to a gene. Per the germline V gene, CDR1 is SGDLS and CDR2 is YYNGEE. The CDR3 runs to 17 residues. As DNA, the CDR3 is TGTGCCAGCAGCGTATGGGGAAACAGGGGAAACACCGGGGAGCTGTTTTTT. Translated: CASSVWGNRGNTGELFF.

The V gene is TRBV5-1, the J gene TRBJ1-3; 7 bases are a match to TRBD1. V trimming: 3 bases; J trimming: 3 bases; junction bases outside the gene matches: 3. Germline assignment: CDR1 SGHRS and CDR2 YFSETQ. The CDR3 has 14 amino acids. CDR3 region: CASSSGQIGNTIYF. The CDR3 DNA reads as TGCGCCAGCAGCTCGGGACAGATTGGAAACACCATATATTTT.

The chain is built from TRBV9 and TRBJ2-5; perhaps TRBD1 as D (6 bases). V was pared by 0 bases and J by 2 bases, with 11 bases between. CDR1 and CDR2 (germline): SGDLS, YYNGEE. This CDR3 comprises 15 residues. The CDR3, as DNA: TGTGCCAGCAGCGTAGGGTCAGGGGCTCAAGAGACCCAGTACTTC. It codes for CASSVGSGAQETQYF.

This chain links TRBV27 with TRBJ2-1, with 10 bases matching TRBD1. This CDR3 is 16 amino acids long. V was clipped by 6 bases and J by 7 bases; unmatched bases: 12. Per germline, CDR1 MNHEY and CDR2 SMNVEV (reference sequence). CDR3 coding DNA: TGTGCCAGCAGGCAAGTTGTGGGACAGGGGTTTAATGAGCAGTTCTTC. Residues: CASRQVVGQGFNEQFF.

DNA of the CDR3: TGTGCCAGCAGCCCAAGCGGGAACTCTTTCAATGAGCAGTTCTTC. Translating it yields CASSPSGNSFNEQFF. This sequence joins TRBV7-6 and TRBJ2-1; 7 nucleotides match TRBD2. Germline loops: CDR1 SGHVS, CDR2 FNYEAQ. CDR3 length: 15 residues. Trimming cost V 5 bases and J 6 bases; bases outside gene matches: 10.

The CDR3 region has the DNA TGTGCCAGAAGCTTGGAACAGGGATCCTATGGCTACACCTTC. This sequence encodes CARSLEQGSYGYTF. The chain has TRBV5-3 and TRBJ1-2; a weak D match, TRBD1 (6 bases). TRBV5-3 is known as an ORF, though its function is uncertain. V lost 0 bases and J 4 bases, leaving 10 bases between the germline ends. The CDR3 runs 14 residues.